The source of this T cell receptor beta chain is a study of glioma-infiltrating T cells after dendritic cell vaccination (dated by TCRdb to about 2016). As for the study more broadly: Of the 15 or so glioblastoma patients in the cohort, all drawn from Phase I and II dendritic cell vaccination trials, 9 were newly diagnosed and 6 had recurrent disease. Autologous tumor lysate-pulsed dendritic cell vaccination was administered to the patients between 2003 and 2012. The vaccine consisted of monocyte-derived dendritic cells cultured about 7 days with IL-4 and GM-CSF, then pulsed overnight with autologous tumor lysate. Each patient got three intradermal injections of the dendritic cell vaccine, spaced at biweekly intervals, in the arm below the axilla. Tumor-infiltrating lymphocyte content was quantified and tumor and blood repertoires were compared in dendritic cell-vaccinated glioblastoma patients by deep sequencing of TCR beta CDR3 regions. Survival after dendritic cell vaccination was correlated with TCR sequencing metrics, such as TIL content and the overlap between tumor and blood repertoires. Broad study findings and their caveats: The cohort was small and heterogeneous, only a few patients had full blood and tumor sets, and even fewer had initial-recurrent tumor pairs. After dendritic cell vaccination, a higher estimated pretreatment TIL content predicted longer time to progression and overall survival. The response model built on TCR overlap across three groups was characterized as speculative, with prospective validation still needed. No direct relationship between TCR clonality and survival was found, suggesting a diverse polyclonal response may matter.

This specimen's time point label, interpreted: after dendritic cell vaccination, including at tumor progression/relapse. Selection of patients required sufficient residual fresh-frozen tumor tissue and over two years of available survival data. Although molecular status otherwise differed among the glioblastoma patients, no patient had an isocitrate dehydrogenase mutation. PBMC were collected before vaccination, two weeks after the third vaccination, and at tumor progression if tumor progression occurred. Genomic DNA was extracted with the Qiagen DNeasy Blood extraction Kit. TCRB CDR3 regions were amplified from around 1.9 ug genomic DNA, or all available DNA if less, using the immunoSEQ assay. Multiplex PCR used 60 forward primers for TCR V beta segments and 13 reverse primers for J beta segments. To estimate reads per starting template, synthetic control templates were spiked into each sample at limiting dilution. Reads of 87 bp were generated by sequencing on the Illumina HiSeq System. As for the authors' bioinformatics: To remove PCR and sequencing errors, closely related sequences were merged with a nearest neighbor algorithm. TCR overlap was defined as the percentage of unique tumor TCR beta sequences that were also present in the same patient's peripheral blood. TCRdb took this table from immuneACCESS and kept in-frame rearrangements with V and J called. Such tables lack part of the clones; where checked against another copy, unresolved V genes explain under half of the gap, and the rest is unexplained. The V and J calls and the clone size are those of that table, but D and trimming were determined from the DNA. In this sample the table shows some 90,000 clones, over 75% of which occur a single time. 2.1% of the sample rests with the top ten.

Note on this clone: It lacks a known antigen. No base quality values were provided; no much bigger clone lies one nucleotide off.

From the cysteine up to the phenylalanine, the CDR3 has a length of 15 residues. Of the read, only the CDR3 DNA is kept; its 45 bases are in frame from base 1. CDR1 and CDR2 (MNHNS, SASEGT) derive from the germline V gene. V has 7 bases trimmed and J has 4 bases trimmed; junction bases matching no gene number 10. Source: blood, taken after dendritic cell vaccination. The V gene is TRBV6-1 and the J gene is TRBJ1-5, with TRBD1 identical over 7 junction bases. This TCR derives from a human donor with glioblastoma. The CDR3 reads as follows: CASNLDRGRNQPQHF. The nucleotide sequence reads TGTGCCAGCAACCTCGATAGGGGGCGAAATCAGCCCCAGCATTTT.